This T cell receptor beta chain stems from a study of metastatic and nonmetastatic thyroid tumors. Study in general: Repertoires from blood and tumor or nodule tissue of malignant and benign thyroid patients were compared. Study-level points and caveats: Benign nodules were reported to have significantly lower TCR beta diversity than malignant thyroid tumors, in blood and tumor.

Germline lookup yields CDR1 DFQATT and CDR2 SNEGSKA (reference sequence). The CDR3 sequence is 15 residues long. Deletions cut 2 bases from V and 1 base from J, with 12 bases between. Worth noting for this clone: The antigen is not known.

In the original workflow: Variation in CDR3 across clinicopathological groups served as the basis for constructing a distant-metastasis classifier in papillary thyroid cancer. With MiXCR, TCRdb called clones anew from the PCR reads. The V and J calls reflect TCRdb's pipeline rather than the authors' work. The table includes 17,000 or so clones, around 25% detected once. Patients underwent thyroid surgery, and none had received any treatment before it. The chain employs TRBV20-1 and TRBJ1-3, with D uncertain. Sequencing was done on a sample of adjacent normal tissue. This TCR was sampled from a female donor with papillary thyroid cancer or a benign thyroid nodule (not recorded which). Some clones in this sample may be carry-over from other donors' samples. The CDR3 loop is CSARPPTQSGNTIYF. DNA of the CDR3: TGCAGTGCTAGACCCCCTACGCAGTCTGGAAACACCATATATTTT.